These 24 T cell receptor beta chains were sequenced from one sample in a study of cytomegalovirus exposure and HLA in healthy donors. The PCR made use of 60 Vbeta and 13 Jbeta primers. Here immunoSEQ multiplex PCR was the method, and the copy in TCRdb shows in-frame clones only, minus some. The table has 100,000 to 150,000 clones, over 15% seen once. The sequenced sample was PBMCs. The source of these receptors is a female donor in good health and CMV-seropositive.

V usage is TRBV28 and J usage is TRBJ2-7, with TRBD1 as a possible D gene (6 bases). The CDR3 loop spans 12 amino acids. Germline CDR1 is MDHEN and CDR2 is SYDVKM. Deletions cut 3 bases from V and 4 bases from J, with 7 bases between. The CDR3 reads CASSLGQYEQYF. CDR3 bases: TGTGCCAGCAGTTTGGGACAATACGAGCAGTACTTC.

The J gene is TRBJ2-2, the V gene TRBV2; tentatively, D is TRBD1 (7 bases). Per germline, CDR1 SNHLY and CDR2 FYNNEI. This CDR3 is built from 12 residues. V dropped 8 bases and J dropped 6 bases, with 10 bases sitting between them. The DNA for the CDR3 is TGTGCCAGCCGGAGGGGGCCCGGGGAGCTGTTTTTT. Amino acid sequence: CASRRGPGELFF.

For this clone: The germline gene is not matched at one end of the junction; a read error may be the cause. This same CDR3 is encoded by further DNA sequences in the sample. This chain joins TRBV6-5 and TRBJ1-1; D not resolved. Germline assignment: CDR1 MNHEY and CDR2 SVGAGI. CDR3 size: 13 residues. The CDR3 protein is CASSYREFTEAFF. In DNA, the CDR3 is TGTGCTAGCAGTTACCGGGAATTCACTGAAGCTTTCTTT.

CDR3 in DNA: TGCGCCAGCGCCAAACAGGGAAGCAATCAGCCCCAGCATTTT. Translation gives CASAKQGSNQPQHF. The chain is built from TRBV4-1 and TRBJ1-5; weak D call: TRBD1 (6 bases). Trimming stripped 8 bases from V and 1 base from J, with 12 bases between. CDR3 length equals 14 residues. The V gene's germline CDR1 is MGHRA and CDR2 YSYEKL.

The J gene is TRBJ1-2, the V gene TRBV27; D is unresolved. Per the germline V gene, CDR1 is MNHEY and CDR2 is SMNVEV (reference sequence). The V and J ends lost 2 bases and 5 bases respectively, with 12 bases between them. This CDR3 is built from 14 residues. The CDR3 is CASSLRGSRYGYTF. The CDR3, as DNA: TGTGCCAGCAGTTTACGCGGATCACGGTATGGCTACACCTTC.

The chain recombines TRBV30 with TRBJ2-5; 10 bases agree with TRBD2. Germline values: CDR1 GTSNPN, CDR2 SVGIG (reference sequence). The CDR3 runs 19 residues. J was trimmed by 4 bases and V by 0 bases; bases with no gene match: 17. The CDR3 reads CAWSVRLAGEWGSGETQYF. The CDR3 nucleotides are TGTGCCTGGAGTGTACGGCTAGCGGGAGAGTGGGGCAGTGGAGAGACCCAGTACTTC.

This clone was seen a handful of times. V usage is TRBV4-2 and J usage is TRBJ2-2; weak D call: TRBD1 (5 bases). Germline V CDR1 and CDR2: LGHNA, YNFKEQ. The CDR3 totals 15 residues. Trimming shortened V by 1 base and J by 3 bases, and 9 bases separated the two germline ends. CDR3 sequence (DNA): TGTGCCAGCAGCCAAGTGGCACAGGACACCGGGGAGCTGTTTTTT. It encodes CASSQVAQDTGELFF.

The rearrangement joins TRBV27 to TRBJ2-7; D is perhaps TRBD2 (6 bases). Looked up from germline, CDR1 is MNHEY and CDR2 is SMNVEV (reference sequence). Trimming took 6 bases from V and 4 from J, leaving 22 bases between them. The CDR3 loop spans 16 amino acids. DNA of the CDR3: TGTGCCAGCAGCCCTCCCCTTGGGACTGGGTCTTACGAGCAGTACTTC. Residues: CASSPPLGTGSYEQYF.

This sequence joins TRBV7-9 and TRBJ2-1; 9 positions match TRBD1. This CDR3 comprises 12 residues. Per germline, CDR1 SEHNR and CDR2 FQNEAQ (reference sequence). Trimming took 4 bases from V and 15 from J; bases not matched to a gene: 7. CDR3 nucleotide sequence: TGTGCCAGCAGCTCCTCTGGACAGGGGAGGTTCTTC. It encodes CASSSSGQGRFF.

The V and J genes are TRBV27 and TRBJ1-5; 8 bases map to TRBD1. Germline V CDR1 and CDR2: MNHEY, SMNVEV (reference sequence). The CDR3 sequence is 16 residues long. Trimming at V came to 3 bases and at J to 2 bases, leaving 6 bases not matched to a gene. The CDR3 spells CASSFVPTGGNQPQHF. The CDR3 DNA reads TGTGCCAGCAGTTTTGTGCCGACAGGGGGCAATCAGCCCCAGCATTTT.

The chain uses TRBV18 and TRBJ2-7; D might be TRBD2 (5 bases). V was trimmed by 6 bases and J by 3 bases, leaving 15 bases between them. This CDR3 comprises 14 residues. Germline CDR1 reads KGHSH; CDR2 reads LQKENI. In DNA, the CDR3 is TGTGCCAGCTCCATGACTATAAATAGCTACGAGCAGTACTTC. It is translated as CASSMTINSYEQYF. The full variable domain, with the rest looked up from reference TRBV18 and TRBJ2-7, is NAGVMQNPRHLVRRRGQEARLRCSPMKGHSHVYWYRQLPEEGLKFMVYLQKENIIDESGMPKERFSAEFPKEGPSILRIQQVVRGDSAAYFCASSMTINSYEQYFGPGTRLTVT.

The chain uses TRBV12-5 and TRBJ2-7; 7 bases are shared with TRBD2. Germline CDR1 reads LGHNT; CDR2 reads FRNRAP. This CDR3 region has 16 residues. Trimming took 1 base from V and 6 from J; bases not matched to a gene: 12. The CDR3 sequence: CASGLGPGRAKGEQYF. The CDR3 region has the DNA TGTGCTAGTGGTTTGGGGCCAGGGAGGGCTAAGGGCGAGCAGTACTTC.

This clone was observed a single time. The CDR3 sequence is CASSAGQNYGYTF. CDR3 nucleotide sequence: TGTGCCAGCAGCGCCGGACAGAACTATGGCTACACCTTC. The chain joins TRBV11-2 to TRBJ1-2; weak D call: TRBD1 (6 bases). Deletions cut 5 bases from V and 2 bases from J, with 9 bases between. CDR3 length equals 13 residues. Looked up from germline, CDR1 is SGHAT and CDR2 is FQNNGV.

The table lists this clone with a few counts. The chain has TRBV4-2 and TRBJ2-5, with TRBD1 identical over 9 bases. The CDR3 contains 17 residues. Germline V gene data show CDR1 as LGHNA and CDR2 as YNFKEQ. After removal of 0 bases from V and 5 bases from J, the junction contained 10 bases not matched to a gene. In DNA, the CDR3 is TGTGCCAGCAGCCAAGACTTCAACAGGGGGCTGGCCGAGACCCAGTACTTC. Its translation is CASSQDFNRGLAETQYF.

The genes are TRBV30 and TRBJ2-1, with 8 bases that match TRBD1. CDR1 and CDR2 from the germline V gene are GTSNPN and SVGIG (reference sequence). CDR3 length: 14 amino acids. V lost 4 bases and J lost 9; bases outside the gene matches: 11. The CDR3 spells CAWNFNRGVGEQFF. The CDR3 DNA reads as TGTGCCTGGAATTTTAACAGGGGGGTTGGTGAGCAGTTCTTC.

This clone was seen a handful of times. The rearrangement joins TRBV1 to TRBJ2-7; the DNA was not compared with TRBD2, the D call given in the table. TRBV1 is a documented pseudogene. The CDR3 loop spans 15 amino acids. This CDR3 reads CTSSQGMSLAVLLYF. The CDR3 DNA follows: TGCACCAGCAGCCAAGGGATGTCACTAGCGGTACTGCTGTACTTC.

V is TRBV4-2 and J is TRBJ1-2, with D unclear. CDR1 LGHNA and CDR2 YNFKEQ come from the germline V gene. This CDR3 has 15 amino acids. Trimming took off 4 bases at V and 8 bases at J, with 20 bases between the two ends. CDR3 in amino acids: CASSLLPTMTNGYTF. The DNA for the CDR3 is TGTGCCAGCAGCCTATTACCGACTATGACTAACGGCTACACCTTC.

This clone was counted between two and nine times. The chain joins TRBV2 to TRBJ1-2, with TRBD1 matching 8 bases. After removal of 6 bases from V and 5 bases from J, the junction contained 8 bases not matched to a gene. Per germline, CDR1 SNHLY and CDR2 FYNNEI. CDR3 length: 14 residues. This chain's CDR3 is CASSGDRGYYGYTF. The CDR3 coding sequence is TGTGCCAGCAGCGGCGACAGGGGTTATTATGGCTACACCTTC.

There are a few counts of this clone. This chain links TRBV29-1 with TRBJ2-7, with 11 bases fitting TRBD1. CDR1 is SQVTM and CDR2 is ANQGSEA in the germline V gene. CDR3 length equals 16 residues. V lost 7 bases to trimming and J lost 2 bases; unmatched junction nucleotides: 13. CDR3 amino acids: CSAVLDRGRFAYEQYF. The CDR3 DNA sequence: TGCAGCGCCGTCTTGGACAGGGGGCGATTTGCCTACGAGCAGTACTTC.

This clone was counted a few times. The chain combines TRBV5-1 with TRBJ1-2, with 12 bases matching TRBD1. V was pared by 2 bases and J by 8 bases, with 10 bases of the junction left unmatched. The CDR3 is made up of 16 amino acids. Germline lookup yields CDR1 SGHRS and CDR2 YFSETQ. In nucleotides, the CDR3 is TGCGCCAGCAGCTTCGGGACAGGGGGCATAAGGAGGGGCTACACCTTC. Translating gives CASSFGTGGIRRGYTF. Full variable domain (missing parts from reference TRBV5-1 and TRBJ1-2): KAGVTQTPRYLIKTRGQQVTLSCSPISGHRSVSWYQQTPGQGLQFLFEYFSETQRNKGNFPGRFSGRQFSNSRSEMNVSTLELGDSALYLCASSFGTGGIRRGYTFGSGTRLTVV.

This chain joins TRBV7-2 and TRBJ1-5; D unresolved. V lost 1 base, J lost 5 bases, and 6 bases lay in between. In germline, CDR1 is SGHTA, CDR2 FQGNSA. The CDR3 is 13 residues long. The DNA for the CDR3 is TGTGCCAGCAGCTTAGTCGGGGATCAGCCCCAGCATTTT. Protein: CASSLVGDQPQHF. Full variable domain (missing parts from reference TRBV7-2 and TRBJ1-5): GAGVSQSPSNKVTEKGKDVELRCDPISGHTALYWYRQSLGQGLEFLIYFQGNSAPDKSGLPSDRFSAERTGGSVSTLTIQRTQQEDSAVYLCASSLVGDQPQHFGDGTRLSIL.

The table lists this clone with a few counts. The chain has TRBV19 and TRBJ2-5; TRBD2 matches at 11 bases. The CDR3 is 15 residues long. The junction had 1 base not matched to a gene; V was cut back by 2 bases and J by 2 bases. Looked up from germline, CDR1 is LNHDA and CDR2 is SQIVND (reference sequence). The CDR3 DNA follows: TGTGCCAGTAGTATACTAGCGGGGGGTCAAGAGACCCAGTACTTC. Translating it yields CASSILAGGQETQYF.

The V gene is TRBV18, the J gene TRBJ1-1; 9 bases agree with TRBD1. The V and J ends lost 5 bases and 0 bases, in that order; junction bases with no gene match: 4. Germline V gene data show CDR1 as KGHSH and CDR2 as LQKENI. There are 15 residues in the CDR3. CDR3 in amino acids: CASSAQGAVNTEAFF. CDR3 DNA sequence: TGTGCCAGCTCAGCACAGGGGGCAGTGAACACTGAAGCTTTCTTT.

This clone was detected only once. The CDR3 loop is CASSVEQSPNYGYTF. CDR3 nucleotide sequence: TGTGCCAGCAGCGTAGAACAGTCACCTAACTATGGCTACACCTTC. The chain couples TRBV9 to TRBJ1-2, with D unclear. V was cut by 0 bases and J by 0 bases, with 9 bases left in between. Germline V gene data show CDR1 as SGDLS and CDR2 as YYNGEE. This CDR3 has 15 residues.